This TCR beta chain was observed in a study of identical twins. Of note for this clonotype: Antigen unknown.

Study-level points and caveats: Those out-of-frame alpha sequences shared by twins showed an excess of low generation probability.

The CDR3 extends over 14 amino acids. V lost 0 bases and J 4 bases, leaving 10 bases between the germline ends. Per germline, CDR1 LNHNV and CDR2 YYDKDF (reference sequence). Unique molecular identifiers were present on the cDNA, which also gained a universal primer site by template switching. Each CDR3 protein is one row after TCRdb ran MiXCR on the 5' RACE reads. Of 400,000 to 550,000 distinct CDR3 sequences in the sample, roughly an eighth are singletons; the top ten hold about 0.97%. This sample was shared with a second study, whose subject was yellow fever vaccine responses in identical twins.

This chain links TRBV15 with TRBJ2-7; D might be TRBD1 (6 bases). This TCR came from a woman aged 18-29 years in good health. The sample comprised CD4+ T cells sorted from blood. In DNA form, the CDR3 reads TGTGCCACCAGCAGAGATAGGACAGAATACGAGCAGTACTTC. Translation: CATSRDRTEYEQYF. Full variable domain (outside the CDR3, taken from reference TRBV15 and TRBJ2-7): DAMVIQNPRYQVTQFGKPVTLSCSQTLNHNVMYWYQQKSSQAPKLLFHYYDKDFNNEADTPDNFQSRRPNTSFCFLDIRSPGLGDTAMYLCATSRDRTEYEQYFGPGTRLTVT.